The entry below describes one TCR beta chain. Its antigen remains unidentified. This record comes from a study of T cell responses to AZD1222 COVID-19 vaccine. Study conclusions and caveats: Donor demographics were predominantly white British with a female majority; clonal diversity may be underestimated. Spike-specific TCRs gained breadth and depth after people received two AZD1222 doses. At baseline, seropositivity was found in only a handful of AZD1222 recipients. Vaccine-associated CD4 TCRs ranged over spike, dominating at 160-218 and 743-854.

The CDR3 runs 12 residues. V lost 5 bases, J lost 7 bases, and 9 bases lay in between. TCRdb's table, derived via immunoSEQ multiplex PCR, lists solely in-frame clones and lacks some. The data contain 93,000 or so clones, about nine tenths of them singletons. This sample comprised peripheral blood, obtained on day 0 of AZD1222 vaccination. The clonotype originates from an adult in good health. V usage is TRBV12-3 or TRBV12-4 and J usage is TRBJ1-5, with D tentatively TRBD1 (6 bases). The CDR3 DNA sequence: TGTGCCAGCAGTGGAGGGGGACAGCCCCAGCATTTT. This translates into CASSGGGQPQHF.